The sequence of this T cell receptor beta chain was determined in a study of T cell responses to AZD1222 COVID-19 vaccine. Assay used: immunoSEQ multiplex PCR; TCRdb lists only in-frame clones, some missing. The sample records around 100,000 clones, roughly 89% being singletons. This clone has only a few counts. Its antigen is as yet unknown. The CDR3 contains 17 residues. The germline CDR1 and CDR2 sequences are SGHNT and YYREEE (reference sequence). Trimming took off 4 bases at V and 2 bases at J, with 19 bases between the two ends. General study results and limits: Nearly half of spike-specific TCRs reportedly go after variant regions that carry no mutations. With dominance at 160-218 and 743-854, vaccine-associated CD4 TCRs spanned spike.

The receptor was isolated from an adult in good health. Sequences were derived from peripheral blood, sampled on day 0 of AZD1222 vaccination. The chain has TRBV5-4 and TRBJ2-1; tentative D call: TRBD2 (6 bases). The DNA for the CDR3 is TGTGCCAGCAGCCCTCAAACCTACGGGGGAGCCTACAATGAGCAGTTCTTC. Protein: CASSPQTYGGAYNEQFF.